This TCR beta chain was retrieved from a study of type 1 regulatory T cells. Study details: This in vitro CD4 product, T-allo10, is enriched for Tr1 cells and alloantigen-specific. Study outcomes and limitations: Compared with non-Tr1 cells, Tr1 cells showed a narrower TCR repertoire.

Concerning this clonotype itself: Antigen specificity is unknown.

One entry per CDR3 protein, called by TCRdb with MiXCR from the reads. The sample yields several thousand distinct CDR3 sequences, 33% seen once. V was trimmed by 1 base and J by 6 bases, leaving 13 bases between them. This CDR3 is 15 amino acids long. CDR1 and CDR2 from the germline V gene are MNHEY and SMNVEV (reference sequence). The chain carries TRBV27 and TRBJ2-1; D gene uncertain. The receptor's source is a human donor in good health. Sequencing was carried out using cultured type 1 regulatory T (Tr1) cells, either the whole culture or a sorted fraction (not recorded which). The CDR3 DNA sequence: TGTGCCAGCAGTTTATTTATAGGGTCATTCAATGAGCAGTTCTTC. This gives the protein CASSLFIGSFNEQFF.